This T cell receptor beta chain was sequenced for a study of blood T cell repertoires in COVID-19. Study information: There were acute and convalescent COVID-19 samples, and they came from the United States, Italy and Spain.

The V gene's germline CDR1 is LGHDT and CDR2 YNNKEL (reference sequence). The CDR3 sequence is 14 residues long. V was clipped by 2 bases and J by 6 bases, with 13 bases between them. In the original analysis: Estimation of nucleated cell counts relied on the amplification of reference gene primers. Clones were sequenced by immunoSEQ multiplex PCR, and TCRdb holds only the in-frame ones, with some missing. V and J calls and clone size are as listed in that table; D and trimming were resolved from the DNA. The profile shows 100,000 or so clones, 69% of them singletons. The chain has TRBV3-1 (or the pseudogene TRBV3-2) and TRBJ1-1; a possible D gene is TRBD1 (6 bases). Input material: peripheral blood. This clonotype originated in a man older than 75 with acute or convalescent COVID-19. The CDR3 bases are TGTGCCAGCAGCCAAAGTACAGGGCTGCCTGAAGCTTTCTTT. Protein sequence: CASSQSTGLPEAFF.